This entry concerns a single T cell receptor (beta chain). Antigen unknown. A sample-barcoded 5' primer and a J-beta primer mix were used in a second PCR of about 7 to 11 cycles. TCRdb used MiXCR to reprocess the 5' RACE reads, holding one entry per CDR3 protein. The sample carries hundreds of thousands of distinct CDR3 sequences, roughly 43% recorded once. The germline V gene encodes CDR1 SNHLY and CDR2 FYNNEI. This CDR3 has 13 residues. The V gene lost 1 base and the J gene lost 10 bases, with 10 bases spanning the gap. The data derive from a study of blood T cells in healthy people across ages. Findings and caveats of the study: Versus aged donors, long-lived donors had higher diversity and more naive CD4+ cells. Strongly correlated with naive T cell percentage was TCR beta diversity.

The sequence was obtained from a man older than 75 in good health. The rearrangement joins TRBV2 to TRBJ1-4; a weak D match, TRBD1 (5 bases). Material for sequencing was blood. For the CDR3, the DNA is TGTGCCAGCAGTGAAGGGCAGGGAGGAAAACTGTTTTTT. Protein: CASSEGQGGKLFF.